This T cell receptor beta chain is from a study of cytomegalovirus exposure and HLA in healthy donors. This clone was counted a few times. As yet, its antigen is unknown. The length of the CDR3 is 13 residues. Between the trimmed V and J ends, which lost 4 bases and 6 bases, there was a span of 14 bases. Germline CDR1 is SGHRS and CDR2 is YFSETQ. Study-wide results and limits: When analyzed later, a missense DCLRE1C variant was found to be linked to TCR beta V- and J-gene trimming. In vitro experiments confirmed that a few CMV-associated chains were specific for CMV antigens.

PCR was performed using 60 Vbeta and 13 Jbeta primers. Using immunoSEQ multiplex PCR, the repertoire was profiled, and TCRdb retains in-frame clones only, with some absent. The sample holds 150,000 to 160,000 clones, roughly 79% seen once. The sequence came from a man younger than 30 in good health and CMV-seronegative. Sequencing was done on a sample of PBMCs. The V and J genes are TRBV5-1 and TRBJ2-7; TRBD2 is a possible D gene (5 bases). The CDR3 sequence is CASSRSSAGEQYF. The CDR3 nucleotides read TGCGCCAGCAGCCGTTCTTCGGCGGGCGAGCAGTACTTC.